The clone carrying this T cell receptor (beta chain) was counted between two and nine times. Its antigen is not known. The CDR3 totals 15 residues. V shed 0 bases and J shed 4 bases, with 13 bases lying between them. Germline V gene lookup returns CDR1 SGHRS and CDR2 YFSETQ. This record belongs to a study of beta chain features in type 1 diabetes. The study, taken as a whole, reports: TCRB repertoires of naive, central memory and Treg cells appeared more similar among patients than among healthy donors. TCRB CDR3 length was moderately but significantly reduced in all four CD4+ subsets of Type 1 diabetes patients.

Expressed TCRB transcripts were sequenced, since all the RNA that had been isolated was reverse transcribed. Assay used: immunoSEQ multiplex PCR; TCRdb lists only in-frame clones, some missing. Among 310,000 or so clones listed, over 7% were seen once. The authors sorted CD4+ naive, central memory, regulatory and stem cell-like memory cells via CD45RO/CCR7/CD25/CD127/CD95/CD27. The TCR was taken from a man aged 25-45 years with type 1 diabetes. This chain joins TRBV5-1 and TRBJ1-1, with D possibly matching TRBD1 (6 bases). The specimen sequenced was central memory CD4+ T cells from blood. Here the CDR3 DNA reads TGCGCCAGCAGCTTGGACACAGGGAGGGGCACTGAAGCTTTCTTT. Translating gives CASSLDTGRGTEAFF.